One and the same sample provided the 29 T cell receptor beta chains below, sequenced in a study of T cells in Graves' hyperthyroidism and ophthalmopathy. The source material, RNA transcripts, was used to amplify TCR beta CDR3 regions. Initially, a first-round RT-PCR of the TCR CDR3 employed the HTBI primer set. TCRdb reprocessed the multiplex PCR reads with MiXCR, giving one entry per CDR3 protein. Of 190,000 or so distinct CDR3 sequences listed, approximately 16% are singletons. Material: blood. Receptors originate from a man aged 40-49 years with Graves' hyperthyroidism.

This clonotype was counted only a few times. V is TRBV19 and J is TRBJ2-1, with D unresolved. Germline V CDR1 and CDR2: LNHDA, SQIVND (reference sequence). The CDR3 has 13 residues. The germline V and J ends were trimmed by 4 bases and 6 bases, with 10 bases remaining between them. The CDR3: CASSTRVGNEQFF. The CDR3 DNA sequence: TGTGCCAGTAGTACTCGGGTAGGCAATGAGCAGTTCTTC.

For this clonotype: The final CDR3 position lacks the conserved phenylalanine or tryptophan, pointing to a likely read error. This chain uses TRBV7-3 with TRBJ2-5; the match to TRBD2 covers 14 bases. Germline-derived CDR1 and CDR2 are SGHTA and FQGTGA. Trimming at V came to 5 bases and at J to 0 bases, leaving 5 bases not matched to a gene. The CDR3 spans 17 residues. CDR3 sequence: CASSRLAGGPDQETQYL. As DNA, the CDR3 is TGTGCCAGCAGCCGACTAGCGGGGGGGCCGGACCAAGAGACCCAGTACCTC.

This clonotype has at least ten counts. This rearrangement joins TRBV2 to TRBJ2-3, with D hard to call. V lost 6 bases, J lost 0 bases, and 10 bases lay in between. This CDR3 spans 14 amino acids. Germline values: CDR1 SNHLY, CDR2 FYNNEI. CDR3 sequence reads: CASSDGPSTDTQYF. In nucleotides, the CDR3 is TGTGCCAGCAGCGATGGACCAAGCACAGATACGCAGTATTTT. The full variable domain, its missing parts supplied by reference TRBV2 and TRBJ2-3, is EPEVTQTPSHQVTQMGQEVILRCVPISNHLYFYWYRQILGQKVEFLVSFYNNEISEKSEIFDDQFSVERPDGSNFTLKIRSTKLEDSAMYFCASSDGPSTDTQYFGPGTRLTVL.

This clonotype was seen a handful of times. This chain links TRBV5-1 with TRBJ2-5; possibly TRBD2 for D (5 bases). V lost 0 bases to trimming and J lost 5 bases, with 17 bases between them. The V gene's germline CDR1 is SGHRS and CDR2 YFSETQ. CDR3 size: 16 residues. The CDR3 region is CASSLGGQPLMETQYF. The CDR3 bases are TGCGCCAGCAGCTTGGGCGGGCAGCCCTTAATGGAGACCCAGTACTTC.

The table lists this clonotype with a few counts. This may arise from a read error, as a much more abundant clone is one base away. The chain links TRBV7-2 to TRBJ2-2; D gene unclear. The germline V gene encodes CDR1 SGHTA and CDR2 FQGNSA. Trimming pared 6 bases from V and 1 base from J, leaving 6 bases between. This CDR3 is 13 amino acids long. DNA of the CDR3: TGTGCCAGCAGAAAGAGGAACACCGGGGAGCTGTTTTTT. As protein: CASRKRNTGELFF.

This sequence joins TRBV11-2 and TRBJ2-3; perhaps TRBD2 as D (6 bases). The CDR3 length is 15 residues. V shed 0 bases and J shed 5 bases, with 12 bases lying between them. Germline CDR1 is SGHAT and CDR2 is FQNNGV. This CDR3 reads CASSLESLGGDTQYF. DNA of the CDR3: TGTGCCAGCAGCTTAGAGTCCCTCGGGGGAGATACGCAGTATTTT.

There are many counts of this clonotype. The V and J genes are TRBV2 and TRBJ2-7; 10 bases line up with TRBD1. The CDR3 loop spans 14 amino acids. Germline assignment: CDR1 SNHLY and CDR2 FYNNEI. The V and J ends lost 6 bases and 2 bases, in that order; junction bases with no gene match: 4. CDR3 loop: CASRDRGLTYEQYF. CDR3 bases: TGTGCCAGCAGAGACAGGGGGCTTACCTACGAGCAGTACTTC.

This clonotype was seen repeatedly, ten times or more. This rearrangement joins TRBV4-3 to TRBJ2-7; D may be TRBD2 (6 bases). CDR3 size: 16 residues. Trimming shortened V by 3 bases and J by 2 bases, and 17 bases separated the two germline ends. Germline V gene sequence: CDR1 LGHNA, CDR2 YSLEER. CDR3: CASSQGTTGGAYEQYF. The CDR3 region has the DNA TGCGCCAGCAGCCAGGGGACCACGGGCGGGGCCTACGAGCAGTACTTC.

This clonotype was detected only a few times. A much bigger clone sits one base away, suggesting this may be a read error. The CDR3 here is CASSYPRTGGAETRYF. The DNA for the CDR3 is TGTGCCAGCAGTTACCCCCGGACAGGGGGCGCAGAGACCCGGTACTTC. The V gene is TRBV6-2 or TRBV6-3, the J gene TRBJ2-5; 11 nucleotides match TRBD1. The CDR3 length is 16 residues. Germline CDR1 MNHEY, CDR2 SVGEGT.

This clonotype was recorded at least ten times. The J gene is TRBJ2-7, the V gene TRBV6-2 or TRBV6-3, with 8 bases matching TRBD1. CDR1 and CDR2 (germline): MNHEY, SVGEGT. V trimming: 5 bases; J trimming: 1 base; junction bases outside the gene matches: 10. This CDR3 region has 16 residues. In DNA form, the CDR3 reads TGTGCCAGCAGTAACTACCTGGACAGGGAATCCTACGAGCAGTACTTC. Protein sequence: CASSNYLDRESYEQYF.

In the case of this clonotype: Compared with germline, one end of the junction differs, possibly owing to a read error. This rearrangement joins TRBV9 to TRBJ2-5; possibly TRBD1 or TRBD2 for D (6 bases each). This CDR3 spans 14 amino acids. Germline CDR1 and CDR2: SGDLS and YYNGEE. The CDR3 DNA is TGTGTCAGCAGCATCGGGACTTGGGGGCAAACCCAGTACTTC. It encodes CVSSIGTWGQTQYF.

This clonotype was counted a few times. The V call is TRBV27, the J call TRBJ2-1, with D perhaps TRBD2 (5 bases). From germline, CDR1 is MNHEY and CDR2 SMNVEV (reference sequence). This CDR3 region has 16 residues. The V end lost 5 bases, the J end lost 0 bases, and 14 bases lay between the germline ends. The CDR3 reads CASSPTGYSSYNEQFF. The CDR3 coding sequence is TGTGCCAGCAGTCCCACGGGGTATTCCTCCTACAATGAGCAGTTCTTC.

This clonotype was counted many times. The chain carries TRBV2 and TRBJ2-2; TRBD2 matches at 10 bases. The V gene's germline CDR1 is SNHLY and CDR2 FYNNEI. The CDR3 length is 15 residues. V shed 7 bases, J shed 6 bases, and the junction held 8 bases outside the gene matches. The CDR3 reads CASKLIAGGPGELFF. CDR3 nucleotides: TGTGCCAGCAAGCTCATAGCGGGGGGTCCCGGGGAGCTGTTTTTT.

In this sample, this clonotype turned up many times. The chain links TRBV28 to TRBJ1-5, with 10 bases fitting TRBD1. The CDR3 consists of 15 residues. From germline, CDR1 is MDHEN and CDR2 SYDVKM. The V gene end was trimmed by 10 bases and the J gene end by 2 bases; junction bases not matched to a gene: 8. CDR3 loop: CATGGGTGGNQPQHF. The CDR3 DNA follows: TGTGCCACCGGAGGGGGGACAGGGGGCAATCAGCCCCAGCATTTT.

The chain employs TRBV20-1 and TRBJ2-7; 7 bases agree with TRBD2. V shed 0 bases and J 2 bases; nucleotides not matched to a gene: 7. This CDR3 spans 15 amino acids. From germline, CDR1 is DFQATT and CDR2 SNEGSKA (reference sequence). CDR3 protein: CSAREVLAPTYEQYF. The CDR3 DNA reads TGCAGTGCTAGAGAAGTACTAGCGCCCACCTACGAGCAGTACTTC.

The V call is TRBV5-4, the J call TRBJ2-3; 12 positions agree with TRBD1. Per the germline V gene, CDR1 is SGHNT and CDR2 is YYREEE (reference sequence). The V gene end was trimmed by 2 bases and the J gene end by 2 bases; junction bases not matched to a gene: 3. This CDR3 has 16 residues. CDR3 in DNA: TGTGCCAGCAGCTTCGGGACAGGGGGCGCCACAGATACGCAGTATTTT. Translated, it gives CASSFGTGGATDTQYF.

With regard to this clonotype: At one end, the junction sequence differs from germline, possibly due to a read error. The V gene is TRBV27, the J gene TRBJ2-7; D uncertain. In germline, CDR1 is MNHEY, CDR2 SMNVEV (reference sequence). The CDR3 length is 16 residues. The CDR3 region is CASSLGPPVGAYGQYF. For the CDR3, the DNA is TGTGCCAGCAGTTTAGGGCCCCCGGTAGGCGCCTACGGGCAGTACTTC.

About this clonotype itself: This may be a read error, as it is one base from a much larger clone. The chain uses TRBV7-9 and TRBJ2-7; 12 nucleotides match TRBD1. Germline assignment: CDR1 SEHNR and CDR2 FQNEAQ (reference sequence). The length of the CDR3 is 15 residues. CDR3 region: CASSSSGTGGYQQYF. Here the CDR3 DNA reads TGTGCCAGCAGCTCCTCCGGGACAGGGGGCTACCAGCAGTACTTC.

V is TRBV7-2 and J is TRBJ1-5; D remains unclear. The ends were cut back, 3 bases at V and 4 bases at J, with 7 bases in the middle. The CDR3 is 13 residues long. Germline CDR1 SGHTA, CDR2 FQGNSA. CDR3 sequence: CASSFDLNQPQHF. Written as DNA, the CDR3 is TGTGCCAGCAGCTTCGACCTAAATCAGCCCCAGCATTTT. Filled out from reference TRBV7-2 and TRBJ1-5, the complete variable domain reads GAGVSQSPSNKVTEKGKDVELRCDPISGHTALYWYRQSLGQGLEFLIYFQGNSAPDKSGLPSDRFSAERTGGSVSTLTIQRTQQEDSAVYLCASSFDLNQPQHFGDGTRLSIL.

The genes are TRBV20-1 and TRBJ1-2; D not certain. Trimming stripped 2 bases from V and 5 bases from J, with 6 bases between. This CDR3 contains 11 residues. CDR1 and CDR2 (germline): DFQATT, SNEGSKA (reference sequence). CDR3 protein: CSARSGYGYTF. CDR3 coding DNA: TGCAGTGCTAGAAGTGGGTATGGCTACACCTTC.

The sample holds a few counts of this clonotype. The rearrangement joins TRBV7-6 to TRBJ2-7; 9 nucleotides match TRBD1. Germline trimming cut 4 bases from V and 0 bases from J; bases unmatched to any gene: 7. CDR1 is SGHVS, CDR2 FNYEAQ, per germline. This CDR3 has 16 amino acids. The CDR3 here is CASSSKTTGGSYEQYF. The CDR3 DNA is TGTGCCAGCAGCTCAAAGACGACAGGGGGCTCCTACGAGCAGTACTTC.

This clonotype occurred many times. J is TRBJ2-7 and V is TRBV3-1; D not certain. V lost 0 bases and J 1 base, leaving 7 bases between the germline ends. Per the germline V gene, CDR1 is LGHDT and CDR2 is YNNKEL (reference sequence). The CDR3 runs to 14 residues. CDR3 in amino acids: CASSQDFTSYEQYF. Here the CDR3 DNA reads TGTGCCAGCAGCCAAGATTTTACTTCCTACGAGCAGTACTTC.

This clonotype showed up many times. This chain links TRBV20-1 with TRBJ1-5; D gene uncertain. Germline V gene sequence: CDR1 DFQATT, CDR2 SNEGSKA (reference sequence). The ends were cut back, 0 bases at V and 1 base at J, with 13 bases in the middle. This CDR3 comprises 16 residues. In DNA form, the CDR3 reads TGCAGTGCTAGAGATCGAGGGCTGGCGAGCAATCAGCCCCAGCATTTT. It is translated as CSARDRGLASNQPQHF.

This clonotype came up a few times. The rearrangement links TRBV3-1 to TRBJ2-7, with a weak D call TRBD1 (6 bases). The CDR3 length is 12 residues. Germline V CDR1 and CDR2: LGHDT, YNNKEL (reference sequence). V was trimmed by 5 bases and J by 4 bases, leaving 9 bases between them. CDR3 loop: CASSITGYEQYF. The CDR3 DNA follows: TGTGCCAGCAGCATAACAGGGTACGAGCAGTACTTC.

This clonotype occurred many times. V gene TRBV6-2 or TRBV6-3 combines with J gene TRBJ1-2; 9 bases align to TRBD1. This CDR3 region has 14 residues. From germline, CDR1 is MNHEY and CDR2 SVGEGT. Trimming removed 7 bases from V and 2 bases from J; junction bases left unmatched: 5. CDR3 nucleotide sequence: TGTGCCAGCATCGCGGACAGGGGAAACTATGGCTACACCTTC. Its translation: CASIADRGNYGYTF.

This clonotype was found many times. The rearrangement links TRBV7-9 to TRBJ1-1; D gene unclear. The CDR3 runs 13 residues. The V gene's germline CDR1 is SEHNR and CDR2 FQNEAQ (reference sequence). The V and J ends lost 5 bases and 9 bases respectively, with 16 bases between them. CDR3 in DNA: TGTGCCAGCAGCCCGGTGGACGTCAGGCAAGCTTTCTTT. This sequence encodes CASSPVDVRQAFF.

This chain connects TRBV7-2 to TRBJ2-6, with TRBD2 as a possible D gene (5 bases). Germline CDR1 is SGHTA and CDR2 is FQGNSA. V dropped 4 bases and J dropped 9 bases, with 22 bases sitting between them. The CDR3 extends over 17 amino acids. The CDR3 here is CASSSHSTLFRGNVLTF. Written as DNA, the CDR3 is TGTGCCAGCAGCTCCCACTCTACGTTGTTCCGGGGCAACGTCCTGACTTTC.

This clonotype came up many times. The CDR3 loop reads CASSRASGGVQETQYF. The CDR3 nucleotides read TGTGCCAGCAGCAGAGCCTCCGGGGGGGTGCAAGAGACCCAGTACTTC. The V and J genes are TRBV7-2 and TRBJ2-5; 8 bases are a match to TRBD2. V gave up 5 bases and J gave up 2 bases; unmatched junction bases: 10. The CDR3 runs to 16 residues. CDR1 and CDR2 from the germline V gene are SGHTA and FQGNSA.

This clonotype was detected ten times or more. The chain employs TRBV10-3 and TRBJ1-1; TRBD1 might be the D (5 bases). Germline V gene data show CDR1 as ENHRY and CDR2 as SYGVKD. The CDR3 sequence is 11 residues long. The V and J ends lost 2 bases and 12 bases respectively, with 10 bases between them. The DNA for the CDR3 is TGTGCCATCAGTGAGACAGGAGAAACTTTCTTT. Protein product: CAISETGETFF.